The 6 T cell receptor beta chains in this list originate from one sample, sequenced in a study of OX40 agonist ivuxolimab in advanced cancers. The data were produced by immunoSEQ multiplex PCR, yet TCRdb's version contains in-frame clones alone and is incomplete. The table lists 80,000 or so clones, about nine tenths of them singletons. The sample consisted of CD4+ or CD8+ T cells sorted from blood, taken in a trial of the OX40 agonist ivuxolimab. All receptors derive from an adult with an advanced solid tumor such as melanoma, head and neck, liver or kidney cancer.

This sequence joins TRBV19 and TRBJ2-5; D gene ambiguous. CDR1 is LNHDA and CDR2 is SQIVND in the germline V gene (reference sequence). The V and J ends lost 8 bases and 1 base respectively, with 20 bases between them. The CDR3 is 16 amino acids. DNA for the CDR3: TGTGCCAGTCGTAGGGTCGGCGGTGTCCTCCAAGAGACCCAGTACTTC. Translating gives CASRRVGGVLQETQYF.

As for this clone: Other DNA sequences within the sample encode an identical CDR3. Written as DNA, the CDR3 is TGCGCCAGCAGCTTGGCCGGCCAGGCGCCAGATACGCAGTATTTT. Translating it yields CASSLAGQAPDTQYF. The chain links TRBV5-1 to TRBJ2-3; D ambiguous. The V end was cut by 0 bases, the J end by 4 bases, with 12 bases between. The CDR3 runs 15 residues. Germline V CDR1 and CDR2: SGHRS, YFSETQ.

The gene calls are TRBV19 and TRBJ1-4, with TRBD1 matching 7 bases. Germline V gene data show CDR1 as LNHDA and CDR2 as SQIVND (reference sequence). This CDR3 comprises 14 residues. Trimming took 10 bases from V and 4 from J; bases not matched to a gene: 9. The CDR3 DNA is TGTGCCACCAAGAAACAGGGGAATAATGAAAAACTGTTTTTT. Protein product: CATKKQGNNEKLFF.

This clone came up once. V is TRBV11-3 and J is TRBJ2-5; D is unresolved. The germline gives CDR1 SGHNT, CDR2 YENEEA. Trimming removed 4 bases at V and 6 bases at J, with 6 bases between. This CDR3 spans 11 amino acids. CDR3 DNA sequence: TGTGCCAGCAGCTATCAGAAGACCCAGTACTTC. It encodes CASSYQKTQYF.

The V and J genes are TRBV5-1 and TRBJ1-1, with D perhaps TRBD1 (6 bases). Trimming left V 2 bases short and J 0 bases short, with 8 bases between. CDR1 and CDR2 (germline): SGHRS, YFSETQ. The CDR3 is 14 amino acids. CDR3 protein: CASSFGGMNTEAFF. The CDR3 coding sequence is TGCGCCAGCAGCTTCGGGGGCATGAACACTGAAGCTTTCTTT.

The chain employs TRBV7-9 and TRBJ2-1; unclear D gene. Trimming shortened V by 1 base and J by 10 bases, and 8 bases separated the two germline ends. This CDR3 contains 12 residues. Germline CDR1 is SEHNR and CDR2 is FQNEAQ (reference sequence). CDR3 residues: CASSLEYTEQFF. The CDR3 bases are TGTGCCAGCAGCTTAGAGTATACGGAGCAGTTCTTC.